Below are 21 T cell receptor beta chains sequenced from a single sample in a study of beta chain features in type 1 diabetes. Isolated RNA was reverse transcribed in full, so expressed TCRB transcripts were sequenced. Libraries were prepared by immunoSEQ multiplex PCR; TCRdb keeps only in-frame clonotypes and omits some of them. Among a few hundred thousand clones, roughly 12% were seen once, and the ten largest hold 0.017%. Material: naive CD4+ T cells from blood. The receptor source for this set is a man aged 18 to 30 in good health.

A few counts support this clone. The chain uses TRBV6-1 and TRBJ1-1, with 9 nucleotides matching TRBD1. The CDR3 has 15 residues. Looked up from germline, CDR1 is MNHNS and CDR2 is SASEGT. The ends lost 4 bases at V and 5 bases at J; junction bases unmatched: 8. CDR3 loop: CASSVTDRGRTEAFF. The CDR3 bases are TGTGCCAGCAGTGTTACGGACAGGGGTCGGACTGAAGCTTTCTTT.

The chain uses TRBV11-3 and TRBJ2-3; TRBD1 agrees at 9 bases. The germline V gene has CDR1 SGHNT and CDR2 YENEEA. This CDR3 is 15 amino acids long. With V trimmed by 5 bases and J by 3 bases, 6 bases remained unmatched. The CDR3 is CASSPGQGPTDTQYF. CDR3 in DNA: TGTGCCAGCAGCCCCGGACAGGGGCCTACAGATACGCAGTATTTT.

This clone has more than one count but fewer than ten. The CDR3 loop is CASSYRGYEQYF. The DNA for the CDR3 is TGTGCCAGCAGTTACCGGGGCTACGAGCAGTACTTC. The V and J genes are TRBV27 and TRBJ2-7; D perhaps matches TRBD2 (5 bases). The ends were cut back, 4 bases at V and 3 bases at J, with 7 bases in the middle. The CDR3 is 12 amino acids. CDR1 and CDR2 (germline): MNHEY, SMNVEV (reference sequence).

The chain links TRBV6-5 to TRBJ1-5, with D possibly TRBD1 on 5 matching bases. Deletions cut 5 bases from V and 2 bases from J, with 13 bases between. CDR3 length equals 15 residues. CDR1 MNHEY and CDR2 SVGAGI come from the germline V gene. CDR3 sequence reads: CASSGSGFGNQPQHF. CDR3 DNA: TGTGCCAGCAGTGGCTCAGGGTTTGGCAATCAGCCCCAGCATTTT.

V is TRBV5-1 and J is TRBJ2-7; 7 nucleotides align to TRBD1. Germline trimming cut 0 bases from V and 3 bases from J; bases unmatched to any gene: 6. CDR3 length: 15 amino acids. Germline lookup yields CDR1 SGHRS and CDR2 YFSETQ. As DNA, the CDR3 is TGCGCCAGCAGCTTGGCTCCGGGACAGATCTACGAGCAGTACTTC. It codes for CASSLAPGQIYEQYF.

This clone was seen more than once but under ten times. The V call is TRBV29-1, the J call TRBJ2-7; TRBD1 matches 9 bases. V lost 6 bases to trimming and J lost 4 bases; unmatched junction nucleotides: 16. The CDR3 consists of 16 residues. Germline V CDR1 and CDR2: SQVTM, ANQGSEA. CDR3 nucleotides: TGCAGCGTCAGGTACCTTGGACAGGGGACTTCATACGAGCAGTACTTC. This translates into CSVRYLGQGTSYEQYF.

The V call is TRBV30, the J call TRBJ1-2; D unclear. Trimming took off 3 bases at V and 6 bases at J, with 17 bases between the two ends. Germline V lookup: CDR1 GTSNPN, CDR2 SVGIG (reference sequence). The CDR3 is made up of 14 amino acids. CDR3 amino acids: CAWRWWAENDGYTF. In DNA, the CDR3 is TGTGCCTGGAGGTGGTGGGCAGAAAATGATGGCTACACCTTC.

This chain connects TRBV29-1 to TRBJ1-5; D is unresolved. This CDR3 contains 14 residues. Germline CDR1 reads SQVTM; CDR2 reads ANQGSEA. Trimming pared 4 bases from V and 2 bases from J, leaving 12 bases between. The CDR3 DNA is TGCAGCGTTGTATTAGGAGGTGGCAATCAGCCCCAGCATTTT. Translating gives CSVVLGGGNQPQHF. The entire variable domain, with the rest obtained from reference TRBV29-1 and TRBJ1-5, is as follows: SAVISQKPSRDICQRGTSLTIQCQVDSQVTMMFWYRQQPGQSLTLIATANQGSEATYESGFVIDKFPISRPNLTFSTLTVSNMSPEDSSIYLCSVVLGGGNQPQHFGDGTRLSIL.

The chain employs TRBV5-1 and TRBJ2-1; 11 nucleotides align to TRBD2. Germline CDR1 SGHRS, CDR2 YFSETQ. Germline trimming cut 2 bases from V and 5 bases from J; bases unmatched to any gene: 3. The CDR3 is 15 amino acids. The DNA of the CDR3 is TGCGCCAGCAGCTTTATGACTAGCGGGGACAATGAGCAGTTCTTC. Protein product: CASSFMTSGDNEQFF.

The V call is TRBV7-9, the J call TRBJ2-7; TRBD2 agrees at 7 bases. V trimming: 7 bases; J trimming: 2 bases; junction bases outside the gene matches: 5. CDR1 and CDR2 (germline): SEHNR, FQNEAQ (reference sequence). The CDR3 has 13 residues. The chain's CDR3 is CASTKRGTYEQYF. CDR3 coding DNA: TGTGCCAGCACGAAGCGGGGAACCTACGAGCAGTACTTC.

This clone was seen a few times. V gene TRBV9 combines with J gene TRBJ2-1; D may be TRBD1 (6 bases). The CDR3 runs to 15 residues. Trimming shortened V by 4 bases and J by 5 bases, and 16 bases separated the two germline ends. In germline, CDR1 is SGDLS, CDR2 YYNGEE. CDR3 residues: CASSSSGDWDNEQFF. The CDR3 DNA is TGTGCCAGCAGCTCTTCAGGGGATTGGGACAATGAGCAGTTCTTC.

This clone came up a few times. This sequence joins TRBV5-1 and TRBJ2-5; D is perhaps TRBD2 (6 bases). Germline V lookup: CDR1 SGHRS, CDR2 YFSETQ. CDR3 length: 15 residues. V lost 3 bases, J lost 4 bases, and 16 bases lay in between. DNA for the CDR3: TGCGCCAGCAGCTCGGGACTCCCGAACCCAGAGACCCAGTACTTC. Its protein is CASSSGLPNPETQYF. The whole variable domain, remainder taken from reference TRBV5-1 and TRBJ2-5, is KAGVTQTPRYLIKTRGQQVTLSCSPISGHRSVSWYQQTPGQGLQFLFEYFSETQRNKGNFPGRFSGRQFSNSRSEMNVSTLELGDSALYLCASSSGLPNPETQYFGPGTRLLVL.

In its sample, this clone was seen a few times. The rearrangement links TRBV28 to TRBJ2-7; tentative D call: TRBD1 (6 bases). Germline V lookup: CDR1 MDHEN, CDR2 SYDVKM. This CDR3 has 16 amino acids. Trimming removed 4 bases at V and 3 bases at J, with 19 bases between. CDR3 region: CASSSPSTGTFYEQYF. In nucleotides, the CDR3 is TGTGCCAGCAGTTCCCCCTCCACAGGGACCTTCTACGAGCAGTACTTC.

Only a few counts were recorded for this clone. The V call is TRBV7-9, the J call TRBJ2-7; TRBD1 agrees at 10 bases. Unmatched junction bases numbered 9, after V lost 5 bases and J lost 5 bases. The CDR3 sequence is 15 residues long. The V gene's germline CDR1 is SEHNR and CDR2 FQNEAQ (reference sequence). The CDR3 nucleotides read TGTGCCAGCAGCACCCCCGGGACAGGGGACCACGAGCAGTACTTC. As protein: CASSTPGTGDHEQYF. Variable domain in full (rest from reference TRBV7-9 and TRBJ2-7): DTGVSQNPRHKITKRGQNVTFRCDPISEHNRLYWYRQTLGQGPEFLTYFQNEAQLEKSRLLSDRFSAERPKGSFSTLEIQRTEQGDSAMYLCASSTPGTGDHEQYFGPGTRLTVT.

This clone was detected a few times. V is TRBV25-1 and J is TRBJ2-5; 13 bases are shared with TRBD2. The end of the DNA is better explained by TRBJ2-7, so the J call may be wrong. This CDR3 has 15 amino acids. Germline loops: CDR1 MGHDK, CDR2 SYGVNS. The CDR3 is CASRTSGGLSYEQYF. CDR3 bases: TGTGCCAGCCGGACTAGCGGGGGCCTTTCCTACGAGCAGTACTTC.

The table lists this clone with a few counts. The rearrangement links TRBV5-1 to TRBJ2-2; possibly TRBD2 for D (6 bases). The ends were cut back, 2 bases at V and 0 bases at J, with 14 bases in the middle. CDR1 is SGHRS and CDR2 is YFSETQ in the germline V gene. CDR3 length: 17 residues. CDR3 protein: CASSLSQVAANTGELFF. The CDR3 region has the DNA TGCGCCAGCAGCTTATCTCAGGTAGCGGCGAACACCGGGGAGCTGTTTTTT.

This clone showed up just a few times. This chain joins TRBV7-7 and TRBJ2-2; 7 positions agree with TRBD1. CDR1 is SSHAT and CDR2 is FNYEAQ in the germline V gene (reference sequence). The CDR3 is made up of 15 amino acids. V gave up 3 bases and J gave up 0 bases; unmatched junction bases: 1. CDR3 DNA: TGTGCCAGCAGCTTCGGGACAGCGAACACCGGGGAGCTGTTTTTT. Translating gives CASSFGTANTGELFF.

This clone was found a few times. The genes are TRBV6-5 and TRBJ2-1; unclear D gene. CDR1 is MNHEY, CDR2 SVGAGI, per germline. V was pared by 4 bases and J by 3 bases, with 13 bases between. The CDR3 runs 15 residues. The CDR3 DNA reads as TGTGCCAGCAGTTCTGGGCAGGCAAACTACAATGAGCAGTTCTTC. It specifies CASSSGQANYNEQFF.

The chain joins TRBV7-2 to TRBJ2-5; a possible D gene is TRBD2 (5 bases). Germline loops: CDR1 SGHTA, CDR2 FQGNSA. Trimming shortened V by 3 bases and J by 5 bases, and 7 bases separated the two germline ends. The CDR3 loop spans 12 amino acids. The CDR3: CASSFGVETQYF. CDR3 in DNA: TGTGCCAGCAGCTTCGGGGTGGAGACCCAGTACTTC. Complete variable domain (other parts from reference TRBV7-2 and TRBJ2-5): GAGVSQSPSNKVTEKGKDVELRCDPISGHTALYWYRQSLGQGLEFLIYFQGNSAPDKSGLPSDRFSAERTGGSVSTLTIQRTQQEDSAVYLCASSFGVETQYFGPGTRLLVL.

This clone turned up a few times. The chain carries TRBV7-6 and TRBJ2-2; 7 bases agree with TRBD2. With V trimmed by 4 bases and J by 1 base, 3 bases remained unmatched. Germline CDR1 SGHVS, CDR2 FNYEAQ. CDR3 size: 15 residues. CDR3 DNA sequence: TGTGCCAGCAGCTCGGGACTAAAGAACACCGGGGAGCTGTTTTTT. It codes for CASSSGLKNTGELFF.

This clone came up a few times. The CDR3: CASSLAREGGEQFF. The CDR3 nucleotides are TGCGCCAGCAGCTTGGCTAGGGAGGGGGGTGAGCAGTTCTTC. This chain connects TRBV5-1 to TRBJ2-1; D perhaps matches TRBD2 (7 bases). Trimming cost V 0 bases and J 9 bases, with 13 bases left between them. The germline CDR1 and CDR2 sequences are SGHRS and YFSETQ. This CDR3 region has 14 residues.